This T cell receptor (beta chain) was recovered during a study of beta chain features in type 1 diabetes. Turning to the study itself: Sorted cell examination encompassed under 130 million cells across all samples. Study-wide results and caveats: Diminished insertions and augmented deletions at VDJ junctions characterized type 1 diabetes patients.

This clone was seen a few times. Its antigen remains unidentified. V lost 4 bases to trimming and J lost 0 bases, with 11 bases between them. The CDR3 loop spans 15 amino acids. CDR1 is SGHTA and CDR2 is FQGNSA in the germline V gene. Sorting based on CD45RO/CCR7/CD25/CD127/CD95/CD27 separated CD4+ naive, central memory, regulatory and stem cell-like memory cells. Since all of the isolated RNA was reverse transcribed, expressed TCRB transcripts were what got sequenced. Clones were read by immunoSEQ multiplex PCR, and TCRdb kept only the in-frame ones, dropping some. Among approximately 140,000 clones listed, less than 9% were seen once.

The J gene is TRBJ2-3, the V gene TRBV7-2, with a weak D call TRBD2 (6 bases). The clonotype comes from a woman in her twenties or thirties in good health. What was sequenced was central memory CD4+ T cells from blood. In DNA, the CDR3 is TGTGCCAGCAGCTCAGGACTACCTAGCACAGATACGCAGTATTTT. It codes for CASSSGLPSTDTQYF.